This TCR beta chain was captured by sequencing in a study of cytomegalovirus exposure and HLA in healthy donors. Notes on the study in general: Sequencing depth across donors, presence/absence analyses assumed, was roughly uniform. In vitro, three CMV-associated chains proved specific for CMV antigens. In an earlier analysis, in about 530 donors, most V segments appeared productive either ~90% or ~30% of the time.

A remark on this clone: The antigen is not known.

This CDR3 is built from 14 residues. The junction had 4 bases not matched to a gene; V was cut back by 4 bases and J by 3 bases. The germline V gene has CDR1 SGDLS and CDR2 YYNGEE. With 60 Vbeta and 13 Jbeta primers, the PCR was carried out. Clones were sequenced by immunoSEQ multiplex PCR, and TCRdb holds only the in-frame ones, with some missing. The sample records 160,000 or so clones, 80% being singletons. Sequenced: PBMCs. V is TRBV9 and J is TRBJ2-3; 8 bases are a match to TRBD2. The source is a man aged 30 to 39 in good health and CMV-seronegative. As DNA, the CDR3 is TGTGCCAGCAGCTCCGGGGGGGAAACAGATACGCAGTATTTT. Protein sequence: CASSSGGETDTQYF. Variable domain in full (rest from reference TRBV9 and TRBJ2-3): DSGVTQTPKHLITATGQRVTLRCSPRSGDLSVYWYQQSLDQGLQFLIQYYNGEERAKGNILERFSAQQFPDLHSELNLSSLELGDSALYFCASSSGGETDTQYFGPGTRLTVL.